These T cell receptor beta chains were read from a single sample in a study of blood T cell repertoires in COVID-19. Using immunoSEQ multiplex PCR, the repertoire was profiled, and TCRdb retains in-frame clones only, with some absent. Here the sample spans over 70,000 clones, around 76% being singletons. The material sequenced was peripheral blood. These receptors were taken from a man between 70 and 80 years old with active or convalescent COVID-19. CDR3s include the opening cysteine and the closing phenylalanine or tryptophan. The D gene is left open where the match is weak. Only some rows state a clone size, as once, few, many or a class for expanded clones.

TRBV5-4,TRBJ1-4,.,.,CASSFSGSFNEKLFF,TGTGCCAGCAGCTTCTCCGGGTCCTTTAATGAAAAACTGTTTTTT
TRBV4-2,TRBJ2-2,.,.,CASSQDPDTNTGELFF,TGTGCCAGCAGCCAAGACCCCGACACGAACACCGGGGAGCTGTTTTTT
TRBV18,TRBJ1-3,.,.,CASSPGGEYSGNTIYF,TGTGCCAGCTCCCCCGGGGGAGAATACTCTGGAAACACCATATATTTT
TRBV28,TRBJ2-3,.,.,CASTTGMHTQYF,TGTGCCAGCACAACAGGGATGCATACGCAGTATTTT
TRBV29-1,TRBJ1-3,.,TRBD1,CSVGTGAGNTIYF,TGCAGCGTAGGGACAGGGGCTGGAAACACCATATATTTT
TRBV2,TRBJ2-5,.,.,CASTFQETQYF,TGTGCCAGCACCTTCCAAGAGACCCAGTACTTC
TRBV30,TRBJ1-2,few,.,CAWSSTRVDYGYTF,TGTGCCTGGAGTTCGACGAGGGTGGACTATGGCTACACCTTC
TRBV6-5,TRBJ1-2,.,.,CASSQPGHLYGYTF,TGTGCCAGCAGTCAACCGGGACACCTCTATGGCTACACCTTC
TRBV4-2,TRBJ2-3,.,.,CASSQRMASSTDTQYF,TGTGCCAGCAGCCAAAGAATGGCCTCTAGCACAGATACGCAGTATTTT
TRBV30,TRBJ1-5,.,.,CAWSVGTLSGPQHF,TGTGCCTGGAGTGTGGGCACCCTCAGTGGTCCCCAGCATTTT
TRBV28,TRBJ2-5,.,TRBD2,CASFSGGEETQYF,TGTGCCAGCTTTAGCGGGGGGGAAGAGACCCAGTACTTC
TRBV5-1,TRBJ2-2,.,.,CASSSGLNTGELFF,TGCGCCAGCAGCTCGGGACTGAACACCGGGGAGCTGTTTTTT
TRBV6-5,TRBJ1-6,.,TRBD1,CASLPGTDSSPLHF,TGTGCCAGCCTACCAGGGACAGATTCGTCACCCCTCCACTTT
TRBV28,TRBJ1-2,.,.,CASSLELYGYTF,TGTGCCAGCAGTTTGGAGCTCTATGGCTACACCTTC
TRBV6-4,TRBJ1-6,.,.,CASSDTYNSPLHF,TGTGCCAGCAGTGACACTTATAATTCACCCCTCCACTTT
TRBV6-6,TRBJ1-2,.,.,CASRLTANYGYTF,TGTGCCAGCAGGCTTACAGCTAACTATGGCTACACCTTC
TRBV7-9,TRBJ1-4,once,.,CASSLGSNNEKLFF,TGTGCCAGCAGCTTGGGGAGTAATAATGAAAAACTGTTTTTT
TRBV4-2,TRBJ2-3,.,TRBD2,CASSQAVTSGGDTQYF,TGTGCCAGCAGCCAAGCTGTGACTAGCGGAGGAGATACGCAGTATTTT
TRBV18,TRBJ2-1,.,TRBD2,CASSLQAAGGSYNEQFF,TGTGCCAGCTCACTACAGGCAGCGGGGGGCTCCTACAATGAGCAGTTCTTC
TRBV5-4,TRBJ2-3,.,TRBD2,CASSLGGASDTQYF,TGTGCCAGCAGCCTCGGGGGGGCCTCAGATACGCAGTATTTT
TRBV30,TRBJ1-1,.,.,CAWSGPGVITEAFF,TGTGCCTGGAGTGGACCAGGGGTTATAACTGAAGCTTTCTTT
TRBV2,TRBJ2-7,.,TRBD1,CASSGQGGGEQYF,TGTGCCAGCAGCGGACAGGGCGGTGGCGAGCAGTACTTC
TRBV6-5,TRBJ1-5,.,.,CASSAVGDQPQHF,TGTGCCAGCAGCGCTGTCGGGGATCAGCCCCAGCATTTT
TRBV25-1,TRBJ2-1,.,.,CASSEPSHAEQFF,TGTGCCAGCAGTGAGCCTAGCCATGCTGAGCAGTTCTTC
TRBV5-4,TRBJ2-5,.,.,CASSFKDSETQYF,TGTGCCAGCAGCTTTAAGGACAGCGAGACCCAGTACTTC
TRBV5-5,TRBJ2-1,.,.,CASSLVNRPGYGEQFF,TGTGCCAGCAGCTTGGTCAATCGTCCGGGGTACGGTGAGCAGTTCTTC
TRBV5-4,TRBJ2-7,.,TRBD1,CASSLIQRGRIWDF,TGTGCCAGCAGCTTAATTCAGAGGGGGCGGATCTGGGACTTC
TRBV6-5,TRBJ1-1,.,.,CASSIQGYTEAFF,TGTGCCAGCAGCATCCAGGGTTACACTGAAGCTTTCTTT
TRBV19,TRBJ1-5,once,TRBD1,CASSIGGTGNQPQHF,TGTGCCAGTAGTATCGGCGGGACAGGGAATCAGCCCCAGCATTTT
TRBV3-1/TRBV3-2,TRBJ2-1,.,TRBD2,CALIRLAGVSYNEQFF,TGTGCCTTGATCAGGCTAGCGGGGGTCTCCTACAATGAGCAGTTCTTC
TRBV3-1/TRBV3-2,TRBJ1-2,.,TRBD1,CASSPDRVGYGYTF,TGTGCCAGCAGCCCCGACAGGGTGGGCTATGGCTACACCTTC
TRBV3-1/TRBV3-2,TRBJ1-3,few,.,CASSQDRVGQLNSGNTIYF,TGTGCCAGCAGCCAAGATCGGGTCGGACAGCTAAACTCTGGAAACACCATATATTTT
TRBV18,TRBJ2-5,.,.,CASSPSWRETQYF,TGTGCCAGCTCACCCAGTTGGCGGGAGACCCAGTACTTC
TRBV6-1,TRBJ2-7,.,.,CASSEGRDYEQYF,TGTGCCAGCAGTGAAGGTAGAGACTACGAGCAGTACTTC
TRBV6-5,TRBJ2-7,.,TRBD1,CASSYAGTATYEQYF,TGTGCCAGCAGTTACGCCGGGACAGCTACCTACGAGCAGTACTTC
TRBV27,TRBJ1-5,.,TRBD1,CASSFAGQGSNQPQHF,TGTGCCAGCAGTTTCGCGGGACAGGGAAGCAATCAGCCCCAGCATTTT
TRBV19,TRBJ1-5,once,.,CASSFENQPQHF,TGTGCCAGTAGTTTCGAGAATCAGCCCCAGCATTTT
TRBV6-5,TRBJ1-5,.,.,CATLPVQGYNQPQHF,TGTGCCACCCTCCCCGTACAGGGATATAATCAGCCCCAGCATTTT
TRBV5-1,TRBJ2-5,.,.,CASSLRGYQETQYF,TGCGCCAGCAGCTTGAGAGGGTACCAAGAGACCCAGTACTTC
TRBV29-1,TRBJ2-1,.,.,CSVGHGNNEQFF,TGCAGCGTGGGACACGGAAACAATGAGCAGTTCTTC
TRBV7-9,TRBJ2-4,.,TRBD1,CASSYGQGSDIQYF,TGTGCCAGCAGCTACGGACAGGGGTCGGACATTCAGTACTTC
TRBV28,TRBJ1-1,.,.,CASSLIRWAASGTEAFF,TGTGCCAGCAGTTTAATTCGTTGGGCCGCCTCGGGGACTGAAGCTTTCTTT
TRBV7-2,TRBJ2-5,.,.,CASSLGLAFSETQYF,TGTGCCAGCAGCTTAGGGCTAGCGTTTTCGGAGACCCAGTACTTC
TRBV9,TRBJ1-2,.,.,CASSHRENLYGYTF,TGTGCCAGCAGCCACCGGGAGAACCTCTATGGCTACACCTTC
TRBV2,TRBJ2-1,.,TRBD1,CASSPHRGEGNEQFF,TGTGCCAGCAGTCCACACAGGGGGGAAGGAAATGAGCAGTTCTTC
TRBV6-5,TRBJ2-1,.,.,CASSDWSVGYNEQFF,TGTGCCAGCAGCGACTGGTCGGTTGGGTACAATGAGCAGTTCTTC
TRBV20-1,TRBJ2-1,.,.,CSAPSGRRQFF,TGCAGTGCTCCCTCAGGGCGGCGGCAGTTCTTC
TRBV27,TRBJ1-6,.,.,CASSYKGNRQADSPLHF,TGTGCCAGCAGTTACAAGGGAAACAGACAGGCGGATTCACCCCTCCACTTT
TRBV9,TRBJ2-5,.,TRBD2,CASSVGGGGALETQYF,TGTGCCAGCAGCGTAGGAGGCGGGGGGGCCTTGGAGACCCAGTACTTC
TRBV6-5,TRBJ1-1,.,.,CASSYSASREAFF,TGTGCCAGCAGTTACTCAGCCTCACGTGAAGCTTTCTTT
TRBV7-9,TRBJ1-3,.,.,CASSPNRFGNTIYF,TGTGCCAGCAGTCCGAACAGGTTTGGAAACACCATATATTTT
TRBV6-6,TRBJ1-2,few,.,CASGRGGDGYTF,TGTGCCAGCGGTAGGGGGGGAGATGGCTACACCTTC